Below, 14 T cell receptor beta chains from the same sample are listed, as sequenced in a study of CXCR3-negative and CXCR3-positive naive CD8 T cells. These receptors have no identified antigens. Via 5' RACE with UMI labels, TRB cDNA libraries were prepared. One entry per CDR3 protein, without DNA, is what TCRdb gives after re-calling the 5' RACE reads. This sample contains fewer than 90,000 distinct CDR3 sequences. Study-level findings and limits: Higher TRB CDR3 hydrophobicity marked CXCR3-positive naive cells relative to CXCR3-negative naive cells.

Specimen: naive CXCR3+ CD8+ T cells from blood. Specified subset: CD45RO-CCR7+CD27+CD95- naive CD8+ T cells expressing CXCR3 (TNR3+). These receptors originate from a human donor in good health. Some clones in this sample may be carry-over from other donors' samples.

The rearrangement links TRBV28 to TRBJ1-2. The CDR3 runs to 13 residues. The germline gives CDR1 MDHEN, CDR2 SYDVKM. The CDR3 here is CASAYVVGLGYTF.

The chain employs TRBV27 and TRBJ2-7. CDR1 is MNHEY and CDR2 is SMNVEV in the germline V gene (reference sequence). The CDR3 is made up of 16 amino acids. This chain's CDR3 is CASSLSIWESSYEQYF.

The chain's CDR3 is CSVQGTGGSNNEQFF. The V gene is TRBV29-1, the J gene TRBJ2-1; TCRdb selects TRBD1, and the lack of DNA leaves this call unchecked. Germline V CDR1 and CDR2: SQVTM, ANQGSEA. This CDR3 has 15 residues.

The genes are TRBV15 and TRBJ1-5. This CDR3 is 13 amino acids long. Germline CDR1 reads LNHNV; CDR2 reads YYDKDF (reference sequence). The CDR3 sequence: CATSRDRMRPQHF.

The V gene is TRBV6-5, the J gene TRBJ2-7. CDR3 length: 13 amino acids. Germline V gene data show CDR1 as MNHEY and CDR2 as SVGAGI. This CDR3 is CASSYTGSYEQYF.

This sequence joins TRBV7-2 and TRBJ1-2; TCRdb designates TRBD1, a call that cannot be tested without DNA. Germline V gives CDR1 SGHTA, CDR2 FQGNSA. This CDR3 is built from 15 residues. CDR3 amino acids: CASSSRTGAEYGYTF.

The CDR3 sequence is CATSLGSSGTKETQYF. This rearrangement joins TRBV15 to TRBJ2-5; there is no DNA to check the TCRdb D call of TRBD2. From germline, CDR1 is LNHNV and CDR2 YYDKDF (reference sequence). This CDR3 is built from 16 residues.

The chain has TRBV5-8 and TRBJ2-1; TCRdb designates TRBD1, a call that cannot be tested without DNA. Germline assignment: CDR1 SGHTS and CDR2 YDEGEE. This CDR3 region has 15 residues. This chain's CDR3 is CASSPGLGAYNEQFF.

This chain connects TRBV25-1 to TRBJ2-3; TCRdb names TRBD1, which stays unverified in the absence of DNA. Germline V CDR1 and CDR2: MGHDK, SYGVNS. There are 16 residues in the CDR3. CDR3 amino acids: CASSEGTGAYTDTQYF.

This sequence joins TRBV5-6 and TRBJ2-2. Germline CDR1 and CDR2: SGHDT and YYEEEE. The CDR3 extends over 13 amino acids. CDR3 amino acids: CASSRGPNGELFF.

The CDR3 sequence: CASGDGDGYEQYF. The gene calls are TRBV7-9 and TRBJ2-7. The CDR3 runs 13 residues. Germline V gene lookup returns CDR1 SEHNR and CDR2 FQNEAQ (reference sequence).

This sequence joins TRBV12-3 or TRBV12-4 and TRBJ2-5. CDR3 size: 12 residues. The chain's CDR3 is CASRASQETQYF.

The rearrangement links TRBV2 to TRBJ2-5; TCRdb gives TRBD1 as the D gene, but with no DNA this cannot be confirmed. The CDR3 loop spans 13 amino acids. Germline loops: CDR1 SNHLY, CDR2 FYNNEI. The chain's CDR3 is CATITGLQETQYF.

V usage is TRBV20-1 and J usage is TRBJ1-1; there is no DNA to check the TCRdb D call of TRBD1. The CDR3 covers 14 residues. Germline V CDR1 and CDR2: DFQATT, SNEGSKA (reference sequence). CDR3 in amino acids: CSAGGQRWDTEAFF.